This T cell receptor beta chain was recovered during a study of cytomegalovirus exposure and HLA in healthy donors. 13 Jbeta primers and 60 Vbeta primers were used for the PCR. Profiled with immunoSEQ multiplex PCR; TCRdb holds only in-frame clones, not every one. The table records around 100,000 clones, approximately 72% of them present only once. Trimming stripped 4 bases from V and 4 bases from J, with 11 bases between. CDR3 length: 14 amino acids. Germline assignment: CDR1 SGHRS and CDR2 YFSETQ. Specimen: PBMCs. The chain carries TRBV5-1 and TRBJ1-4; maybe TRBD1 (6 bases). This TCR was sampled from a woman between 50 and 59 years old in good health and CMV-seronegative. The CDR3 reads CASSPGHSNEKLFF. The CDR3 DNA follows: TGCGCCAGCAGCCCGGGACATAGTAATGAAAAACTGTTTTTT.